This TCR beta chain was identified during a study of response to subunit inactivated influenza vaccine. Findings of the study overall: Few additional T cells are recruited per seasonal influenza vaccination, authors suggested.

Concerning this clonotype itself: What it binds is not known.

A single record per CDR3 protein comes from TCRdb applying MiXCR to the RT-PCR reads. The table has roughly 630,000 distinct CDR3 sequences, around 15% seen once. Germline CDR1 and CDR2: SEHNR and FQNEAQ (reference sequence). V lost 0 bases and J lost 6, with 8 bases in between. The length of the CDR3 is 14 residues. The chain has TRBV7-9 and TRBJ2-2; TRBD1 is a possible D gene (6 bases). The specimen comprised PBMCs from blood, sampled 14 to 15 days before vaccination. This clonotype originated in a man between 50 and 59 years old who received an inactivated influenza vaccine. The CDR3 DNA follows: TGTGCCAGCAGCTTAGCGACAGGTTCCGGGGAGCTGTTTTTT. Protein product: CASSLATGSGELFF.